These 18 T cell receptor beta chains were sequenced from one sample in a study of T cell repertoires in cytomegalovirus infection. TCRdb passed the reads through MiXCR, listing each CDR3 protein once. The sample contains a few hundred thousand distinct CDR3 sequences, roughly 13% of which appear only once. Sequenced: PBMCs. The receptors originated from a human donor in good health (CMV status not recorded). Some clones in this sample may be carry-over from other donors' samples.

In its sample, this clonotype was seen a few times. The rearrangement uses TRBV18 and TRBJ2-4; TRBD1 is a possible D gene (5 bases). The CDR3 runs to 15 residues. From germline, CDR1 is KGHSH and CDR2 LQKENI. With 2 bases removed from V and 6 bases from J, the gap between germline ends came to 14 bases. CDR3 sequence: CASSPGEGVRNIQYF. CDR3 sequence (DNA): TGTGCCAGCTCACCAGGGGAAGGGGTGAGAAACATTCAGTACTTC.

The sample holds a few counts of this clonotype. The chain carries TRBV5-6 and TRBJ2-1; 9 nucleotides align to TRBD1. V lost 4 bases to trimming and J lost 9 bases; unmatched junction nucleotides: 8. Germline CDR1 is SGHDT and CDR2 is YYEEEE. The CDR3 extends over 14 amino acids. Here the CDR3 reads CASSPIQGASEQFF. DNA for the CDR3: TGTGCCAGCAGCCCTATACAGGGGGCGAGTGAGCAGTTCTTC.

This clonotype was counted between two and nine times. V and J are TRBV7-2 and TRBJ2-5, with unresolved D. This CDR3 spans 12 amino acids. Germline V gene data show CDR1 as SGHTA and CDR2 as FQGNSA. V shed 5 bases and J shed 5 bases, with 9 bases lying between them. CDR3 in DNA: TGTGCCAGCAGCCTCAATTCCGAGACCCAGTACTTC. This encodes CASSLNSETQYF.

This clonotype has ten or more counts. This chain connects TRBV14 to TRBJ2-7; D uncertain. Per the germline V gene, CDR1 is SGHDN and CDR2 is FVKESK. V lost 1 base, J lost 3 bases, and 7 bases lay in between. The CDR3 loop spans 13 amino acids. CDR3 protein: CASSQVSLYEQYF. As DNA, the CDR3 is TGTGCCAGCAGCCAAGTGTCCCTCTACGAGCAGTACTTC.

The table lists this clonotype with many counts. The rearrangement uses TRBV4-1 and TRBJ1-5, with a possible D match to TRBD1 (6 bases). Germline-derived CDR1 and CDR2 are MGHRA and YSYEKL. The CDR3 has 15 amino acids. V lost 1 base and J 3 bases, leaving 10 bases between the germline ends. CDR3 sequence: CASSQVTGINQPQHF. In DNA form, the CDR3 reads TGCGCCAGCAGCCAAGTTACAGGGATCAATCAGCCCCAGCATTTT.

This clonotype has ten or more counts. This chain connects TRBV7-9 to TRBJ1-1, with D hard to call. Germline V gene data show CDR1 as SEHNR and CDR2 as FQNEAQ (reference sequence). The CDR3 is 13 amino acids. Trimming removed 10 bases from V and 1 base from J, with 13 bases in between. DNA of the CDR3: TGTGCCACCCAAATACCAGGGAACACTGAAGCTTTCTTT. The encoded protein is CATQIPGNTEAFF.

The chain carries TRBV4-1 and TRBJ1-1; D might be TRBD1 (5 bases). Trimming shortened V by 4 bases and J by 0 bases, and 18 bases separated the two germline ends. Germline V CDR1 and CDR2: MGHRA, YSYEKL. The CDR3 loop spans 17 amino acids. The CDR3 protein is CASSLGVPQTMNTEAFF. The CDR3 DNA reads TGCGCCAGCAGCCTAGGGGTCCCGCAGACTATGAACACTGAAGCTTTCTTT.

In its sample, this clonotype was seen many times. The V call is TRBV11-2, the J call TRBJ2-6, with 7 bases aligning to TRBD2. This CDR3 contains 19 residues. V lost 4 bases to trimming and J lost 4 bases; unmatched junction nucleotides: 16. Germline V lookup: CDR1 SGHAT, CDR2 FQNNGV. The CDR3 DNA follows: TGTGCCAGCAGCTCCTACGTAGGCGGGAGTCCCAGCGGGGCCAACGTCCTGACTTTC. Encoded protein: CASSSYVGGSPSGANVLTF.

The rearrangement uses TRBV29-1 and TRBJ1-5, with D uncertain. In germline, CDR1 is SQVTM, CDR2 ANQGSEA. The germline V and J ends were trimmed by 5 bases and 3 bases, with 8 bases remaining between them. The CDR3 extends over 12 amino acids. CDR3 bases: TGCAGCGTTTACAGTCCCAATCAGCCCCAGCATTTT. It codes for CSVYSPNQPQHF.

Ten or more counts support this clonotype. The chain carries TRBV6-1 and TRBJ2-3, with D tentatively TRBD2 (6 bases). The germline V gene has CDR1 MNHNS and CDR2 SASEGT. V was pared by 7 bases and J by 8 bases, with 10 bases between. The CDR3 contains 11 residues. The CDR3 DNA follows: TGTGCCAGCAAAAGGCGGGGTACGCAGTATTTT. This codes for CASKRRGTQYF.

The V gene is TRBV10-3, the J gene TRBJ1-5; the match to TRBD1 covers 8 bases. The junction had 11 bases not matched to a gene; V was cut back by 4 bases and J by 6 bases. This CDR3 is 16 amino acids long. The germline V gene has CDR1 ENHRY and CDR2 SYGVKD. CDR3 sequence reads: CAISATGGVSGQPQHF. CDR3 DNA: TGTGCCATCAGTGCAACAGGGGGGGTAAGCGGTCAGCCCCAGCATTTT.

This clonotype showed up just a few times. V and J are TRBV6-5 and TRBJ2-7; D is uncertain. Trimming pared 7 bases from V and 5 bases from J, leaving 9 bases between. The CDR3 is 11 amino acids. CDR1 and CDR2 from the germline V gene are MNHEY and SVGAGI. The CDR3 here is CASKSGNEQYF. The CDR3 coding sequence is TGTGCCAGCAAGTCGGGCAACGAGCAGTACTTC.

This clonotype was detected a few times. J is TRBJ2-7 and V is TRBV10-3; 7 nucleotides agree with TRBD2. The CDR3 is made up of 14 amino acids. From germline, CDR1 is ENHRY and CDR2 SYGVKD. With V trimmed by 5 bases and J by 6 bases, 10 bases remained unmatched. The CDR3 sequence: CAISTGTIKGEQYF. The CDR3 DNA follows: TGTGCCATCAGTACCGGGACTATCAAGGGCGAGCAGTACTTC.

CDR3 DNA: TGTGCCAGCAGTTTAGCTGGACAGTTCACAGATACGCAGTATTTT. It specifies CASSLAGQFTDTQYF. The chain has TRBV27 and TRBJ2-3, with a tentative D call TRBD1 (6 bases). Deletions cut 2 bases from V and 2 bases from J, with 11 bases between. CDR1 is MNHEY and CDR2 is SMNVEV in the germline V gene (reference sequence). The CDR3 runs to 15 residues.

This clonotype came up many times. V gene TRBV7-2 combines with J gene TRBJ2-1; D possibly matches TRBD1 or TRBD2 (5 bases each). The CDR3 has 14 amino acids. Germline CDR1 is SGHTA and CDR2 is FQGNSA. V lost 4 bases and J 2 bases, leaving 9 bases between the germline ends. The CDR3 here is CASSSSGPYNEQFF. CDR3 in DNA: TGTGCCAGCAGCTCGTCGGGACCCTACAATGAGCAGTTCTTC.

This clonotype was observed a few times. The J gene is TRBJ2-1, the V gene TRBV5-1; 9 bases match TRBD1. The CDR3 has 16 residues. Germline CDR1 is SGHRS and CDR2 is YFSETQ. Germline trimming cut 2 bases from V and 8 bases from J; bases unmatched to any gene: 11. The CDR3 DNA reads TGCGCCAGCAGCTTATCCCGGGACAGGGCCCTCCATGAGCAGTTCTTC. Translation: CASSLSRDRALHEQFF.

This clonotype was detected a few times. The chain joins TRBV28 to TRBJ1-5; 11 bases match TRBD1. Trimming cost V 5 bases and J 6 bases; bases outside gene matches: 3. There are 14 residues in the CDR3. Germline loops: CDR1 MDHEN, CDR2 SYDVKM. CDR3 loop: CASSGTGGIQPQHF. The CDR3 nucleotides read TGTGCCAGCAGTGGGACAGGGGGTATTCAGCCCCAGCATTTT.

This clonotype occurred many times. J is TRBJ2-7 and V is TRBV7-2; possibly TRBD1 for D (5 bases). With 2 bases removed from V and 1 base from J, the gap between germline ends came to 18 bases. Germline V gene lookup returns CDR1 SGHTA and CDR2 FQGNSA. The CDR3 length is 17 residues. The CDR3 bases are TGTGCCAGCAGCTTATCTGAAGGCACAGGCTTATCCTACGAGCAGTACTTC. It translates to CASSLSEGTGLSYEQYF.